The rows below give T cell receptor beta chains drawn from one sample of a study of tumor and adjacent non-tumor tissue in lung cancer. MiXCR, run by TCRdb on the multiplex PCR reads, gives a single entry per CDR3 protein. The table shows over 60,000 distinct CDR3 sequences, with around 86% occurring only once. The specimen was lung tumor tissue. The origin of the receptors is a woman aged 45-65 years with non-small cell lung cancer. Both conserved end residues are part of each CDR3. Fields, in order: V gene, J gene, D gene, clone size, CDR3 DNA, CDR3 protein. The D gene is left open where the match is weak. Size is stated for part of the rows, as once, few or many counts, or as a class when the clone is expanded.

v_call: TRBV20-1; j_call: TRBJ2-1; d_call: TRBD1; clone_size: -; cdr3_nt: TGCAGTGCTAGACAGACAGGGGGAAAGACTGAGCAGTTCTTC; cdr3_aa: CSARQTGGKTEQFF
v_call: TRBV28; j_call: TRBJ1-3; d_call: -; clone_size: -; cdr3_nt: TGTGCCAGCAGCCGCGGGACAAGCTCTGGAAACAACATTTATTTT; cdr3_aa: CASSRGTSSGNNIYF
v_call: TRBV20-1; j_call: TRBJ2-1; d_call: -; clone_size: -; cdr3_nt: TGCAGTGCACGGGCGGGTAATCGACCACAGAATGAGCAGTTCTTC; cdr3_aa: CSARAGNRPQNEQFF
v_call: TRBV20-1; j_call: TRBJ2-2; d_call: TRBD1; clone_size: -; cdr3_nt: TGCAGTACCGCCAGGGGGCAAGGCGGGGAGCTATTTTTT; cdr3_aa: CSTARGQGGELFF
v_call: TRBV7-9; j_call: TRBJ2-2; d_call: -; clone_size: -; cdr3_nt: TGTGCCAGCAGGTTAGCGAGTTCCACCAGGGAGCTGTTTTTT; cdr3_aa: CASRLASSTRELFF
v_call: TRBV4-2; j_call: TRBJ2-3; d_call: TRBD2; clone_size: -; cdr3_nt: TGTGCCAGCAAACTCGCTCTAGCGGGTGATACGCAATATTTT; cdr3_aa: CASKLALAGDTQYF
v_call: TRBV30; j_call: TRBJ1-5; d_call: -; clone_size: -; cdr3_nt: TGTGCCTGGAGCGAACAGGGTAGGGGTCAGCCCCAGCATTTT; cdr3_aa: CAWSEQGRGQPQHF
v_call: TRBV5-1; j_call: TRBJ2-1; d_call: -; clone_size: -; cdr3_nt: TGCGCCAGCAGCTTGGGAATCTACAATGAACAGTTCTTC; cdr3_aa: CASSLGIYNEQFF
v_call: TRBV24-1; j_call: TRBJ2-1; d_call: -; clone_size: once; cdr3_nt: TGTGCCACCAGTAAGACCAGGAGCAGATGCTACAATGAGCAGTTCTTC; cdr3_aa: CATSKTRSRCYNEQFF
v_call: TRBV11-3; j_call: TRBJ2-1; d_call: -; clone_size: -; cdr3_nt: TGTGGCAGCTCCCTAAATCCCTACTATGAGCACTTCTTC; cdr3_aa: CGSSLNPYYEHFF
v_call: TRBV4-1; j_call: TRBJ1-1; d_call: -; clone_size: -; cdr3_nt: TGTGCCAGCAGCCAAGATCTCTACAGGTTCGGCACTCAAGCTTTCTTT; cdr3_aa: CASSQDLYRFGTQAFF
v_call: TRBV29-1; j_call: TRBJ2-1; d_call: -; clone_size: -; cdr3_nt: TGCAGCGTTCAGAGGGACGGACTCAATGAGCAGTTCTTC; cdr3_aa: CSVQRDGLNEQFF
v_call: TRBV28; j_call: TRBJ2-7; d_call: -; clone_size: -; cdr3_nt: TGTGCCAGTAGTTTATATCACTCGGGCAAATCCTACGAGCAGTACTTC; cdr3_aa: CASSLYHSGKSYEQYF
v_call: TRBV4-2; j_call: TRBJ2-7; d_call: TRBD1; clone_size: -; cdr3_nt: TGTGCCAGCAGCCATAAACAGGGGGCTCGTTACGAGCAGTACTTC; cdr3_aa: CASSHKQGARYEQYF
v_call: TRBV20-1; j_call: TRBJ1-6; d_call: TRBD1; clone_size: many; cdr3_nt: TGCAGTGCTCAGGGGGCGGGTAATTCACCCCTCCACTTT; cdr3_aa: CSAQGAGNSPLHF
v_call: TRBV20-1; j_call: TRBJ1-5; d_call: -; clone_size: -; cdr3_nt: TGCAGTGCTAGACCGAGAGAGGGTGGTGGTCAGTCCCAGCATTTT; cdr3_aa: CSARPREGGGQSQHF
v_call: TRBV20-1; j_call: TRBJ2-7; d_call: TRBD2; clone_size: -; cdr3_nt: TGCAGTTTGGAACTAGCGGGAGGAACCTACGAGCAGTACTTC; cdr3_aa: CSLELAGGTYEQYF
v_call: TRBV6-2/TRBV6-3; j_call: TRBJ2-1; d_call: -; clone_size: -; cdr3_nt: TGTGCCAGCACCCCGGATCGGAGCGGGCGGTTGAATGAGCAGTTCTTC; cdr3_aa: CASTPDRSGRLNEQFF